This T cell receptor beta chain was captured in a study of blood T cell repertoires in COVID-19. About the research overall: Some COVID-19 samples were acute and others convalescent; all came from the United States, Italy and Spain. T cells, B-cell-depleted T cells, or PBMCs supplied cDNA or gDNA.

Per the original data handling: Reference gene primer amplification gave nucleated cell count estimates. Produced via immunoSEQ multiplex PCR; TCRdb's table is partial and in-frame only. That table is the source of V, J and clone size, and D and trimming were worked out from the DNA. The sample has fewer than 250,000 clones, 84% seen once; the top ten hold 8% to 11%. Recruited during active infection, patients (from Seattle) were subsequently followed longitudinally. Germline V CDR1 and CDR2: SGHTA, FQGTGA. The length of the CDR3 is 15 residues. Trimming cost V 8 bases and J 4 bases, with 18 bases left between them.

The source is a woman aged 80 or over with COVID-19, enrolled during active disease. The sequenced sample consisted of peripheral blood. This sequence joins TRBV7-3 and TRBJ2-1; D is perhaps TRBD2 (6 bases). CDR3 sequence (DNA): TGTGCCAGCTCTTTCGCTTTCGGGGGTTACAATGAGCAGTTCTTC. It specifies CASSFAFGGYNEQFF.